Shown below are 18 T cell receptor beta chains from a single sample sequenced in a study of OX40 agonist ivuxolimab in advanced cancers. Profiling relied on immunoSEQ multiplex PCR, and the TCRdb table lists in-frame clones only, not all of them. This sample has about 70,000 clones, with roughly three quarters found just once. The sequencing used CD4+ or CD8+ T cells sorted from blood, collected in a trial of the OX40 agonist ivuxolimab. The receptors here all came from an adult with an advanced solid tumor such as melanoma, head and neck, liver or kidney cancer.

This clone has a single count. The chain employs TRBV6-6 and TRBJ2-5; D gene uncertain. Matching the DNA end better, TRBJ2-7 makes the J call doubtful. The germline CDR1 and CDR2 sequences are MNHNY and SVGAGI (reference sequence). This CDR3 spans 12 amino acids. The CDR3 sequence is CASSPGTYEQYF. In DNA form, the CDR3 reads TGTGCCAGCAGCCCCGGCACTTACGAGCAGTACTTC.

The table lists this clone with a count of one. The rearrangement links TRBV7-9 to TRBJ2-5; possible D gene TRBD1, 6 bases. V shed 0 bases and J shed 4 bases, with 9 bases lying between them. Germline-derived CDR1 and CDR2 are SEHNR and FQNEAQ (reference sequence). The CDR3 extends over 14 amino acids. The CDR3 protein is CASSLAQGRETQYF. CDR3 nucleotides: TGTGCCAGCAGCTTAGCCCAGGGGCGAGAGACCCAGTACTTC.

This clone came up a few times. The CDR3 nucleotides read TGTGCCAGCAGCTTGTTGGGACAGGGGTCCTACAATGAGCAGTTCTTC. Translation: CASSLLGQGSYNEQFF. The chain recombines TRBV5-6 with TRBJ2-1; 10 positions agree with TRBD1. Trimming removed 1 base from V and 1 base from J; junction bases left unmatched: 2. There are 16 residues in the CDR3. Germline CDR1 and CDR2: SGHDT and YYEEEE.

J is TRBJ1-6 and V is TRBV7-6; 9 positions match TRBD1. Germline CDR1 and CDR2: SGHVS and FNYEAQ. V gave up 4 bases and J gave up 7 bases; unmatched junction bases: 2. There are 14 residues in the CDR3. The CDR3 sequence is CASSSDRGNSPLHF. The CDR3 DNA reads TGTGCCAGCAGCTCAGACAGGGGGAATTCACCCCTCCACTTT.

The chain has TRBV27 and TRBJ2-7; no firm D call. Germline V lookup: CDR1 MNHEY, CDR2 SMNVEV (reference sequence). CDR3 length equals 13 residues. V gave up 5 bases and J gave up 3 bases, with 11 bases separating them. CDR3 sequence: CASSLSSVYEQYF. Written as DNA, the CDR3 is TGTGCCAGCAGTCTAAGTTCTGTCTACGAGCAGTACTTC.

The rearrangement links TRBV5-4 to TRBJ2-3; no reliable D call. The CDR3 loop spans 13 amino acids. Deletions cut 0 bases from V and 5 bases from J, with 7 bases between. Germline-derived CDR1 and CDR2 are SGHNT and YYREEE (reference sequence). The CDR3 bases are TGTGCCAGCAGCTTGGGGGCCGGAGATACGCAGTATTTT. It codes for CASSLGAGDTQYF.

The chain joins TRBV6-1 to TRBJ2-3; TRBD2 aligns across 7 bases. The CDR3 length is 13 residues. The junction had 6 bases not matched to a gene; V was cut back by 8 bases and J by 4 bases. From germline, CDR1 is MNHNS and CDR2 SASEGT. The CDR3 DNA is TGTGCCAGCCGGACTAGTTCCTCAGATACGCAGTATTTT. Translating gives CASRTSSSDTQYF.

The chain combines TRBV7-2 with TRBJ1-2, with a weak D call TRBD1 (6 bases). Deletions cut 4 bases from V and 6 bases from J, with 15 bases between. CDR1 and CDR2 (germline): SGHTA, FQGNSA. The CDR3 extends over 14 amino acids. CDR3: CASSYGNRENGYTF. CDR3 DNA: TGTGCCAGCAGCTATGGGAACAGGGAAAATGGCTACACCTTC. Full variable domain (missing parts from reference TRBV7-2 and TRBJ1-2): GAGVSQSPSNKVTEKGKDVELRCDPISGHTALYWYRQSLGQGLEFLIYFQGNSAPDKSGLPSDRFSAERTGGSVSTLTIQRTQQEDSAVYLCASSYGNRENGYTFGSGTRLTVV.

The rearrangement links TRBV28 to TRBJ1-5; possibly TRBD1 for D (5 bases). V was pared by 2 bases and J by 0 bases, with 8 bases between. The length of the CDR3 is 15 residues. Per the germline V gene, CDR1 is MDHEN and CDR2 is SYDVKM. The chain's CDR3 is CASSLRQYSNQPQHF. CDR3 DNA: TGTGCCAGCAGTTTAAGACAGTATAGCAATCAGCCCCAGCATTTT.

The V call is TRBV10-2, the J call TRBJ1-4; a weak D match, TRBD1 (6 bases). Trimming pared 6 bases from V and 0 bases from J, leaving 8 bases between. The CDR3 has 14 amino acids. Germline assignment: CDR1 WSHSY and CDR2 SAAADI. CDR3 region: CASSRGTTNEKLFF. DNA for the CDR3: TGCGCCAGCAGCAGGGGAACAACTAATGAAAAACTGTTTTTT.

This clone has just a few counts. The chain joins TRBV6-1 to TRBJ1-6; 9 bases agree with TRBD1. Germline V gene lookup returns CDR1 MNHNS and CDR2 SASEGT. The V gene end was trimmed by 6 bases and the J gene end by 5 bases; junction bases not matched to a gene: 5. The CDR3 sequence is 15 residues long. In DNA form, the CDR3 reads TGTGCCAGCAGGATGACAGGGGGGCATAATTCACCCCTCCACTTT. Its translation is CASRMTGGHNSPLHF.

The chain has TRBV5-1 and TRBJ1-4, with 10 bases lining up with TRBD1. From germline, CDR1 is SGHRS and CDR2 YFSETQ. The CDR3 is 16 amino acids. V gave up 2 bases and J gave up 1 base; unmatched junction bases: 2. CDR3 sequence: CASSFGQGVTNEKLFF. The DNA of the CDR3 is TGCGCCAGCAGCTTCGGACAGGGGGTAACTAATGAAAAACTGTTTTTT.

The chain links TRBV5-1 to TRBJ2-5; 7 positions agree with TRBD2. The CDR3 contains 19 residues. V lost 7 bases, J lost 2 bases, and 23 bases stayed unmatched. Germline V gives CDR1 SGHRS, CDR2 YFSETQ. This chain's CDR3 is CASGATDPGREWGQETQYF. The CDR3, as DNA: TGCGCCAGCGGTGCAACAGACCCTGGGCGGGAGTGGGGACAAGAGACCCAGTACTTC.

The genes are TRBV9 and TRBJ2-3; 12 bases fit TRBD2. The CDR3 totals 15 residues. Germline loops: CDR1 SGDLS, CDR2 YYNGEE. J gave up 8 bases and V 4 bases, and 8 bases lay outside the gene matches. The DNA for the CDR3 is TGTGCCAGCAGCCTGGCTAGCGGGAGGGCCAGTACGCAGTATTTT. It is translated as CASSLASGRASTQYF. Using reference TRBV9 and TRBJ2-3 for the parts outside the CDR3, the full variable domain is DSGVTQTPKHLITATGQRVTLRCSPRSGDLSVYWYQQSLDQGLQFLIQYYNGEERAKGNILERFSAQQFPDLHSELNLSSLELGDSALYFCASSLASGRASTQYFGPGTRLTVL.

The chain is built from TRBV14 and TRBJ1-1; D gene unclear. The CDR3 is made up of 16 amino acids. Trimming pared 4 bases from V and 0 bases from J, leaving 15 bases between. Germline CDR1 SGHDN, CDR2 FVKESK. Here the CDR3 reads CASSPPGFTMNTEAFF. CDR3 nucleotide sequence: TGTGCCAGCAGCCCCCCCGGTTTCACCATGAACACTGAAGCTTTCTTT.

The CDR3 sequence is CASNRILLGDSYEQYF. The DNA for the CDR3 is TGTGCCAGCAACCGAATCCTACTAGGGGACTCCTACGAGCAGTACTTC. The chain carries TRBV7-8 and TRBJ2-7; perhaps D is TRBD1 or TRBD2 (5 bases each). V lost 7 bases to trimming and J lost 0 bases, with 19 bases between them. This CDR3 has 16 residues. Germline V lookup: CDR1 SGHVS, CDR2 FQNEAQ.

The chain is built from TRBV19 and TRBJ2-1, with 7 bases that match TRBD1. The CDR3 is made up of 13 amino acids. The V gene end was trimmed by 10 bases and the J gene end by 7 bases; junction bases not matched to a gene: 10. Germline CDR1 is LNHDA and CDR2 is SQIVND (reference sequence). The CDR3: CATRGRGRNEQFF. The DNA for the CDR3 is TGTGCCACAAGGGGGCGAGGTAGAAATGAGCAGTTCTTC.

The V call is TRBV6-1, the J call TRBJ1-6, with D maybe TRBD1 (5 bases). The CDR3 length is 15 residues. Germline V gene sequence: CDR1 MNHNS, CDR2 SASEGT. Trimming left V 6 bases short and J 10 bases short, with 19 bases between. This chain's CDR3 is CASRGLRGPDSPLHF. For the CDR3, the DNA is TGTGCCAGCAGGGGCCTGAGGGGACCAGACTCACCCCTCCACTTT.